This T cell receptor (beta chain) was identified during a study of metastatic and nonmetastatic thyroid tumors. Study context: Both malignant and benign thyroid patients supplied peripheral blood and tumor or nodule tissue samples, across which the repertoires of these patients were then compared. Whole-study findings and limits: Relative to benign nodules, malignant thyroid tumors were reportedly characterized by significantly elevated TCR beta diversity in blood and tumor.

Authors' analysis steps: What underpinned the distant-metastasis classifier for papillary thyroid cancer was the set of CDR3 differences across clinicopathological groups. Using MiXCR, TCRdb reanalyzed the PCR reads. The V and J calls shown here were made by TCRdb, not taken from the authors' results. Of over 9,000 clones listed, around 41% were seen once; the top ten hold roughly a sixth. Germline V lookup: CDR1 SGHRS, CDR2 YFSETQ. The CDR3 loop spans 15 amino acids. V was clipped by 7 bases and J by 2 bases, with 17 bases between them. Among the patients, none had received any treatment before thyroid surgery. The table lists this clone with a count of one. Its antigen is currently unknown.

The sequenced sample consisted of tumor tissue. This rearrangement joins TRBV5-1 to TRBJ2-3; D not resolved. The source is a female donor with papillary thyroid cancer or a benign thyroid nodule (not recorded which). Some clones in this sample may be carry-over from other donors' samples. Here the CDR3 DNA reads TGCGCCAGCCCTACGAAAAAACAGCTCACAGATACGCAGTATTTT. It specifies CASPTKKQLTDTQYF.